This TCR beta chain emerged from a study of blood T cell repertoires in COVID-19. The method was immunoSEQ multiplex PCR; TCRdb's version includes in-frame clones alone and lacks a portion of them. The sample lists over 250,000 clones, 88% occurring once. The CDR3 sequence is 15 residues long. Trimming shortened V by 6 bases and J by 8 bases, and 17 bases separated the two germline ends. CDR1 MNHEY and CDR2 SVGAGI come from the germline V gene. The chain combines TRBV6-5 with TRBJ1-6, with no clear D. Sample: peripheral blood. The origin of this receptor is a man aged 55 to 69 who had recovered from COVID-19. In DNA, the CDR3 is TGTGCCAGCAGGCCCTCCGCCGGTTCTCATTCACCCCTCCACTTT. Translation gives CASRPSAGSHSPLHF.